The 25 T cell receptor beta chains given below trace back to one sample, sequenced in a study of control samples from healthy donors and cancer patients. Clones were sequenced by immunoSEQ multiplex PCR, and TCRdb holds only the in-frame ones, with some missing. The sample has 24,000 or so clones, more than 80% seen once. Material: PBMCs. The receptor source for this set is a man aged 55 to 70 with head and neck cancer.

The chain links TRBV30 to TRBJ1-3; D is possibly TRBD1 (6 bases). The CDR3 sequence is 14 residues long. Per germline, CDR1 GTSNPN and CDR2 SVGIG (reference sequence). V lost 8 bases, J lost 2 bases, and 16 bases lay in between. The CDR3 is CARSSTGPGNTIYF. CDR3 DNA sequence: TGTGCCCGGTCTTCAACAGGGCCTGGAAACACCATATATTTT.

The rearrangement uses TRBV11-2 and TRBJ1-2, with 7 bases aligning to TRBD1. Germline V gives CDR1 SGHAT, CDR2 FQNNGV. The CDR3 has 17 residues. V trimming: 5 bases; J trimming: 5 bases; junction bases outside the gene matches: 17. The CDR3 reads CASSPSTRTGLAYGYTF. Written as DNA, the CDR3 is TGTGCCAGCAGCCCTAGTACTCGGACAGGCCTAGCATATGGCTACACCTTC.

The V and J genes are TRBV27 and TRBJ1-1; no reliable D call. The CDR3 contains 15 residues. Germline CDR1 reads MNHEY; CDR2 reads SMNVEV (reference sequence). Trimming pared 4 bases from V and 1 base from J, leaving 13 bases between. The CDR3 DNA follows: TGTGCCAGCAGTTCTCGAGGCGAGGCGAACACTGAAGCTTTCTTT. It encodes CASSSRGEANTEAFF.

V usage is TRBV9 and J usage is TRBJ2-1; D remains unclear. The germline gives CDR1 SGDLS, CDR2 YYNGEE. Deletions cut 0 bases from V and 1 base from J, with 8 bases between. The CDR3 loop spans 15 amino acids. CDR3 amino acids: CASSVGGESYNEQFF. DNA for the CDR3: TGTGCCAGCAGCGTAGGCGGTGAATCCTACAATGAGCAGTTCTTC.

V is TRBV23-1 and J is TRBJ2-7, with unresolved D. TRBV23-1 is filed as an ORF, its function uncertain. The CDR3 is 13 amino acids. V lost 7 bases and J lost 2, with 12 bases in between. CDR3: CASTKGPTYEQYV. DNA of the CDR3: TGCGCCAGCACCAAAGGACCCACCTACGAGCAGTACGTC.

This rearrangement joins TRBV12-3 or TRBV12-4 to TRBJ1-1; 7 nucleotides agree with TRBD1. The CDR3 runs 13 residues. The V and J ends lost 5 bases and 3 bases, in that order; junction bases with no gene match: 3. The CDR3 nucleotides read TGTGCCAGCAGTCCCAGGGGGGACACTGAAGCTTTCTTT. Protein sequence: CASSPRGDTEAFF.

The CDR3 DNA is TGTGCCAGCTCCCGGGACACTTCCTCCTACGAGCAGTACGTC. Encoded protein: CASSRDTSSYEQYV. The rearrangement joins TRBV18 to TRBJ2-7, with D possibly matching TRBD1 (6 bases). The CDR3 loop spans 14 amino acids. In germline, CDR1 is KGHSH, CDR2 LQKENI. V dropped 6 bases and J dropped 0 bases, with 12 bases sitting between them.

Here the CDR3 DNA reads TGTGCCAGCGGAGGGGCCACTGAAGCTTTCTTT. This encodes CASGGATEAFF. V gene TRBV25-1 combines with J gene TRBJ1-1; a weak D match, TRBD1 (5 bases). The germline V gene has CDR1 MGHDK and CDR2 SYGVNS. V lost 8 bases to trimming and J lost 4 bases, with 8 bases between them. This CDR3 comprises 11 residues.

This clone was detected only a few times. The gene calls are TRBV6-5 and TRBJ1-5; a weak D match, TRBD1 (5 bases). Per the germline V gene, CDR1 is MNHEY and CDR2 is SVGAGI. The ends were cut back, 2 bases at V and 5 bases at J, with 10 bases in the middle. The CDR3 has 14 residues. CDR3 in amino acids: CASSYLDSDQPQHF. The CDR3, as DNA: TGTGCCAGCAGTTACCTCGACAGCGATCAGCCCCAGCATTTT.

The V and J genes are TRBV2 and TRBJ1-3, with 7 nucleotides matching TRBD1. The V segment lost 4 bases and the J segment 3 bases; nucleotides outside the gene matches: 6. The CDR3 totals 15 residues. Germline lookup yields CDR1 SNHLY and CDR2 FYNNEI. CDR3 residues: CASSATGVRGNTIYF. The CDR3 DNA reads TGTGCCAGCAGTGCCACAGGGGTGCGTGGAAACACCATATATTTT.

The V gene is TRBV18, the J gene TRBJ1-2, with D possibly being TRBD1 (5 bases). Germline CDR1 and CDR2: KGHSH and LQKENI. The CDR3 consists of 15 residues. Trimming pared 1 base from V and 4 bases from J, leaving 13 bases between. The CDR3 is CASSPQLSGSYGYTF. The CDR3 nucleotides read TGTGCCAGCTCACCACAATTATCAGGGTCCTATGGCTACACCTTC.

The count of this clone is one. V usage is TRBV19 and J usage is TRBJ2-3; TRBD2 matches at 11 bases. This CDR3 comprises 16 residues. In germline, CDR1 is LNHDA, CDR2 SQIVND (reference sequence). J lost 6 bases, V lost 6 bases, and 11 bases had no gene match. As DNA, the CDR3 is TGTGCCAGTAGGAAAAAACTAGCGGGAGTTTTGGATACGCAGTATTTT. Residues: CASRKKLAGVLDTQYF.

The chain has TRBV5-5 and TRBJ1-2; 7 nucleotides agree with TRBD1. The germline gives CDR1 SGHKS, CDR2 YYEKEE (reference sequence). The CDR3 is 12 residues long. V gave up 7 bases and J gave up 5 bases; unmatched junction bases: 5. The CDR3 sequence is CASQQGNYGYTF. The CDR3 coding sequence is TGTGCCAGCCAACAGGGGAATTATGGCTACACCTTC.

The rearrangement joins TRBV30 to TRBJ1-1; D remains unclear. Trimming shortened V by 1 base and J by 4 bases, and 7 bases separated the two germline ends. The CDR3 runs to 12 residues. Germline V gene lookup returns CDR1 GTSNPN and CDR2 SVGIG (reference sequence). CDR3 DNA: TGTGCCTGGAGTGAGGCGTTCACTGAAGCTTTCTTT. Amino acid sequence: CAWSEAFTEAFF.

The CDR3 spells CATSSPMTGVDEQYV. The CDR3, as DNA: TGTGCCACCAGCAGTCCGATGACAGGGGTGGACGAGCAGTACGTC. The chain recombines TRBV15 with TRBJ2-7; 8 nucleotides agree with TRBD1. The germline V gene has CDR1 LNHNV and CDR2 YYDKDF (reference sequence). V lost 3 bases, J lost 5 bases, and 9 bases stayed unmatched. The CDR3 loop spans 15 amino acids.

The rearrangement links TRBV5-1 to TRBJ2-5, with D maybe TRBD1 (6 bases). The CDR3 extends over 15 amino acids. V lost 3 bases and J lost 2, with 14 bases in between. Germline assignment: CDR1 SGHRS and CDR2 YFSETQ. CDR3 coding DNA: TGCGCCAGCAGCTCTGGGGGCAGGGGACAAGAGACCCAGTACTTC. Translating it yields CASSSGGRGQETQYF.

The CDR3 bases are TGTGCCAGCAGTCCCATACAGGGGGACACGCAGTATTTT. Translation gives CASSPIQGDTQYF. The chain recombines TRBV6-5 with TRBJ2-3, with 8 bases matching TRBD1. CDR1 is MNHEY, CDR2 SVGAGI, per germline. V lost 5 bases and J lost 9; bases outside the gene matches: 7. This CDR3 has 13 residues.

This clone came up once. This chain joins TRBV2 and TRBJ1-1; D is possibly TRBD1 (6 bases). The germline CDR1 and CDR2 sequences are SNHLY and FYNNEI. The CDR3 is 18 amino acids. The germline V and J ends were trimmed by 7 bases and 0 bases, with 24 bases remaining between them. In DNA, the CDR3 is TGTGCCAGCACCGAACGGGATCAGGGGCCAGGTATGAACACTGAAGCTTTCTTT. Translating it yields CASTERDQGPGMNTEAFF.

The V call is TRBV6-6, the J call TRBJ2-7, with 7 nucleotides matching TRBD2. Per germline, CDR1 MNHNY and CDR2 SVGAGI (reference sequence). V was clipped by 1 base and J by 3 bases; unmatched bases: 6. CDR3 length: 15 amino acids. This CDR3 is CASSYFSGGYYEQYF. CDR3 in DNA: TGTGCCAGCAGTTACTTTTCGGGGGGATACTACGAGCAGTACTTC.

The rearrangement joins TRBV9 to TRBJ1-1, with D possibly being TRBD1 (6 bases). The CDR3 loop spans 12 amino acids. The germline V and J ends were trimmed by 5 bases and 5 bases, with 10 bases remaining between them. Germline V lookup: CDR1 SGDLS, CDR2 YYNGEE. The DNA for the CDR3 is TGTGCCAGCAGTGAGGGGGAAACTGAAGCTTTCTTT. This codes for CASSEGETEAFF.

V is TRBV7-8 and J is TRBJ1-3; D unclear. In germline, CDR1 is SGHVS, CDR2 FQNEAQ. V lost 5 bases and J lost 3, with 5 bases in between. The CDR3 contains 12 residues. This CDR3 reads CASSRDGNTIYF. As DNA, the CDR3 is TGTGCCAGCAGCCGAGATGGAAACACCATATATTTT.

The chain recombines TRBV2 with TRBJ2-2, with 7 bases identical to TRBD2. Germline loops: CDR1 SNHLY, CDR2 FYNNEI. J lost 7 bases, V lost 6 bases, and 5 bases had no gene match. The CDR3 length is 13 residues. The CDR3 DNA is TGTGCCAGCAGACGGGGAGGGGTCGGGGAGCTGTTTTTT. It translates to CASRRGGVGELFF. Together with reference TRBV2 and TRBJ2-2, the CDR3 gives the full variable domain: EPEVTQTPSHQVTQMGQEVILRCVPISNHLYFYWYRQILGQKVEFLVSFYNNEISEKSEIFDDQFSVERPDGSNFTLKIRSTKLEDSAMYFCASRRGGVGELFFGEGSRLTVL.

The chain uses TRBV6-5 and TRBJ1-5; TRBD1 matches 8 bases. The CDR3 contains 12 residues. CDR1 is MNHEY and CDR2 is SVGAGI in the germline V gene. The V gene end was trimmed by 10 bases and the J gene end by 6 bases; junction bases not matched to a gene: 5. The chain's CDR3 is CATQGAIQPQHF. CDR3 coding DNA: TGTGCCACCCAGGGGGCTATTCAGCCCCAGCATTTT.

This chain connects TRBV14 to TRBJ1-4; no firm D call. The CDR3 runs 13 residues. V lost 4 bases to trimming and J lost 5 bases, with 8 bases between them. CDR1 and CDR2 (germline): SGHDN, FVKESK. The CDR3 here is CASSRTDNEKLFF. The DNA of the CDR3 is TGTGCCAGCAGCCGAACGGACAATGAAAAACTGTTTTTT.

The chain carries TRBV3-1 (or the pseudogene TRBV3-2) and TRBJ1-4; D is unclear. CDR3 length: 15 amino acids. From germline, CDR1 is LGHDT and CDR2 YNNKEL (reference sequence). Trimming pared 3 bases from V and 11 bases from J, leaving 19 bases between. The CDR3 region is CASSHRTGSVNKLFF. CDR3 sequence (DNA): TGTGCCAGCAGCCATAGAACCGGGTCGGTTAATAAACTGTTTTTT.